This TCR beta chain was sequenced during a study of blood T cell repertoires in COVID-19. The junction had 6 bases not matched to a gene; V was cut back by 1 base and J by 10 bases. Germline V CDR1 and CDR2: MDHEN, SYDVKM. This CDR3 is built from 15 residues. Seattle enrolled patients during active infection and tracked them longitudinally. How the authors handled the data: Using reference gene primer amplification, nucleated cell counts were estimated. Libraries were prepared by immunoSEQ multiplex PCR; TCRdb keeps only in-frame clonotypes and omits some of them. The V and J calls and clone size come from that table; D and trimming were worked out from the DNA. The repertoire holds about 260,000 clones, with roughly 90% as singletons.

The gene calls are TRBV28 and TRBJ1-6; 8 positions agree with TRBD1. Sequenced material: peripheral blood. The origin of this receptor is a woman aged 30 to 39 with COVID-19, enrolled during active disease. The CDR3: CASSLSVRGQSPLHF. In DNA, the CDR3 is TGTGCCAGCAGTTTATCGGTCAGGGGGCAGTCACCCCTCCACTTT. The whole variable domain, remainder taken from reference TRBV28 and TRBJ1-6, is DVKVTQSSRYLVKRTGEKVFLECVQDMDHENMFWYRQDPGLGLRLIYFSYDVKMKEKGDIPEGYSVSREKKERFSLILESASTNQTSMYLCASSLSVRGQSPLHFGNGTRLTVT.